This is a list of T cell receptor beta chains from one sample in a study of shared clonotypes between healthy human individuals. Sequencing used immunoSEQ multiplex PCR; TCRdb keeps in-frame clones, though not all of them. Seen here are around 620,000 clones, around 95% observed once, and the top ten hold over 0.095%. Sequencing used naive CD8+ T cells sorted from blood. These receptors all stem from a woman in her 30s in good health. CDR3s include the opening cysteine and the closing phenylalanine or tryptophan. A D gene is named only where the DNA matches it firmly. Part of the rows lack a size; the others show once, few, many or a class for expanded clones.

abundance	j_gene	d_gene	v_gene	CDR3nt	CDR3aa
.	TRBJ1-5	.	TRBV16	TGTGCCAACTGCCGGGACCTCAATCAGCCCCAGCATTTT	CANCRDLNQPQHF
.	TRBJ1-1	.	TRBV15	TGTGCCACCAGCACGGGGGGAGGGACCACTGAAGCTTTCTTT	CATSTGGGTTEAFF
once	TRBJ2-7	TRBD2	TRBV6-5	TGTGCCAGCAGTTACGGGACTAGCGGGAGGGAGGAGCAGTACTTC	CASSYGTSGREEQYF
.	TRBJ2-2	.	TRBV4-1	TGCGCCACCTCCCCGTCGAGCGAGTTCGGGGAGCTGTTTTTT	CATSPSSEFGELFF
.	TRBJ2-7	.	TRBV28	TGTGCCAGCAGTCCATGGACGGGGGACGAGCAGTACTTC	CASSPWTGDEQYF
once	TRBJ1-2	.	TRBV27	TGTGCCAGCAGTAGAGGGGACACCTTAAACTATGGCTACACCTTC	CASSRGDTLNYGYTF
once	TRBJ1-5	TRBD1	TRBV5-4	TGTGCCAGCAGCTTACAGGGGAGCGGCAATCAGCCCCAGCATTTT	CASSLQGSGNQPQHF
.	TRBJ2-7	.	TRBV5-1	TGCGCCAGCAGCTTGGAAGCGAGGGGACGGTACGAGCAGTACTTC	CASSLEARGRYEQYF
.	TRBJ1-1	TRBD1	TRBV7-9	TGTGCCAGCAGCCCAGGACAGGGATGGAACACTGAAGCTTTCTTT	CASSPGQGWNTEAFF
.	TRBJ2-7	TRBD2	TRBV28	TGTGCCAGCAGTTCCCGGACTAGCGTCTCCTACGAGCAGTACTTC	CASSSRTSVSYEQYF
.	TRBJ2-7	TRBD1	TRBV10-2	TGCGCCAGCAGACGGGACAGGGGGCGGGACGAGCAGTACTTC	CASRRDRGRDEQYF
.	TRBJ1-1	TRBD1	TRBV29-1	TGCAGCGTACGAGGGGGCCTGAACACTGAAGCTTTCTTT	CSVRGGLNTEAFF
.	TRBJ2-7	TRBD1	TRBV27	TGTGCCAGCAGGAAGGACAGGTCGTTGGAAATTCGGCGCTTC	CASRKDRSLEIRRF
.	TRBJ2-1	.	TRBV5-4	TGTGCCAGCAGCTTGTCTTTTCCGGGAGCCTGGTACAATGAGCAGTTCTTC	CASSLSFPGAWYNEQFF
.	TRBJ2-7	.	TRBV19	TGTGCCAGTAGTCAAGGGCGCGAGCAGTACTTC	CASSQGREQYF
.	TRBJ2-7	.	TRBV29-1	TGCAGCGTTGAAGATCCGGCCAGGGTCCCCTACGAGCAGTACTTC	CSVEDPARVPYEQYF
.	TRBJ1-1	.	TRBV27	TGTGCCAGCAGAACTGGGGTGGCTGAAGCTTTCTTT	CASRTGVAEAFF
.	TRBJ1-6	.	TRBV7-9	TGTGCCAGCAGCCCCGACGATTCACCCCTCCACTTT	CASSPDDSPLHF
.	TRBJ2-7	.	TRBV7-8	TGTGCCAGCAGCTTAGCGTCTCACTTAGGCGAGCAGTACTTC	CASSLASHLGEQYF
once	TRBJ2-7	.	TRBV5-6	TGTGCCAGCAGCTTGGGGGGCCGGAGCTCCTACGAGCAGTACTTC	CASSLGGRSSYEQYF
.	TRBJ1-5	.	TRBV9	TGTGCCAGCAGCGTCGGAGGGGGGGAAAGCAATCAGCCCCAGCATTTT	CASSVGGGESNQPQHF
.	TRBJ1-3	.	TRBV18	TGTGCCAGCTCACAAAGCGGGACATCAGGAAACACCATATATTTT	CASSQSGTSGNTIYF
.	TRBJ2-3	TRBD1	TRBV6-5	TGTGCCAGCAGTCCTAGACAGGGGAGCACAGATACGCAGTATTTT	CASSPRQGSTDTQYF
.	TRBJ1-4	.	TRBV28	TGTGCCAGCAGTTACACAAAGGAAAAACTGTTTTTT	CASSYTKEKLFF
.	TRBJ2-7	.	TRBV6-1	TGTGCCAGCAGTGATGGAGTCGACGAGCAGTACTTC	CASSDGVDEQYF
.	TRBJ2-1	.	TRBV27	TGTGCCAGCAGTTTCGCGGGACTCAGCTCCTACAATGAGCAGTTCTTC	CASSFAGLSSYNEQFF
.	TRBJ2-2	.	TRBV10-3	TGTGCCATCGATCCAGAAAACACCGGGGAGCTGTTTTTT	CAIDPENTGELFF
.	TRBJ2-7	.	TRBV6-1	TGTGCCAGCAGGGGGAGGACAGTAACTCAATACGAGCAGTACTTC	CASRGRTVTQYEQYF
.	TRBJ2-7	TRBD1	TRBV5-5	TGTGCCAGCAGCTACCGACAGGGCTCCTACGAGCAGTACTTC	CASSYRQGSYEQYF
.	TRBJ1-4	.	TRBV9	TGTGCCAGCAGTCTAGGAGGGACTAATGAAAAACTGTTTTTT	CASSLGGTNEKLFF